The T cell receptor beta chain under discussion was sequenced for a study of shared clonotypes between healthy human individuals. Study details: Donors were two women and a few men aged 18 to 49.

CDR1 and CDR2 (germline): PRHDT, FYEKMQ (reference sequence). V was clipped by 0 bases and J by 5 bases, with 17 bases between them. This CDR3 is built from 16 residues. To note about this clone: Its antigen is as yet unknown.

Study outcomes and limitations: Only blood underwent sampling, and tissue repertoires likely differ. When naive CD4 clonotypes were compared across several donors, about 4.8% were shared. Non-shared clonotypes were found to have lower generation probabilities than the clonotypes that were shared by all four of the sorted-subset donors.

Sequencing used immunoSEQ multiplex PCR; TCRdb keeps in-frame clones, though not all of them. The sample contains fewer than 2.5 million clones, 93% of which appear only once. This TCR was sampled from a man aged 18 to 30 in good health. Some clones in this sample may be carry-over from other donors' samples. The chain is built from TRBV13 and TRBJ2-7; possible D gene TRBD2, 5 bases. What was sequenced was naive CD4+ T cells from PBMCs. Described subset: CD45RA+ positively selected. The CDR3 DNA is TGTGCCAGCAGCTTAGGCGGGGATCATCCCGGGGACGAGCAGTACTTC. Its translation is CASSLGGDHPGDEQYF.